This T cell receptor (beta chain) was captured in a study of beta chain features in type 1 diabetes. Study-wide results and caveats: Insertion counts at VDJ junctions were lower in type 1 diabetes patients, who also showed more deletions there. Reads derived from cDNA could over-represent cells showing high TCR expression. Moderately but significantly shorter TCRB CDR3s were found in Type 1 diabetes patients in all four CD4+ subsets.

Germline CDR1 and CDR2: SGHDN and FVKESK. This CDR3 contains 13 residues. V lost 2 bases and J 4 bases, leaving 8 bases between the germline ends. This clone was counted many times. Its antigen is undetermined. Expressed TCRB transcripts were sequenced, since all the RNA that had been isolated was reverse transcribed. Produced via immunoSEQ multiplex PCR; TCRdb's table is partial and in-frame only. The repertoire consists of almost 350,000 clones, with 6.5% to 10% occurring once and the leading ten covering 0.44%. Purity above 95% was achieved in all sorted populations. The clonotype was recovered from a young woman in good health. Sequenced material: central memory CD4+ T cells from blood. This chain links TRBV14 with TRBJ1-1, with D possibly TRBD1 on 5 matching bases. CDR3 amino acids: CASSQQGVTEAFF. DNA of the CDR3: TGTGCCAGCAGCCAACAGGGAGTCACTGAAGCTTTCTTT. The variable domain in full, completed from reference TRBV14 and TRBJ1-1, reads EAGVTQFPSHSVIEKGQTVTLRCDPISGHDNLYWYRRVMGKEIKFLLHFVKESKQDESGMPNNRFLAERTGGTYSTLKVQPAELEDSGVYFCASSQQGVTEAFFGQGTRLTVV.